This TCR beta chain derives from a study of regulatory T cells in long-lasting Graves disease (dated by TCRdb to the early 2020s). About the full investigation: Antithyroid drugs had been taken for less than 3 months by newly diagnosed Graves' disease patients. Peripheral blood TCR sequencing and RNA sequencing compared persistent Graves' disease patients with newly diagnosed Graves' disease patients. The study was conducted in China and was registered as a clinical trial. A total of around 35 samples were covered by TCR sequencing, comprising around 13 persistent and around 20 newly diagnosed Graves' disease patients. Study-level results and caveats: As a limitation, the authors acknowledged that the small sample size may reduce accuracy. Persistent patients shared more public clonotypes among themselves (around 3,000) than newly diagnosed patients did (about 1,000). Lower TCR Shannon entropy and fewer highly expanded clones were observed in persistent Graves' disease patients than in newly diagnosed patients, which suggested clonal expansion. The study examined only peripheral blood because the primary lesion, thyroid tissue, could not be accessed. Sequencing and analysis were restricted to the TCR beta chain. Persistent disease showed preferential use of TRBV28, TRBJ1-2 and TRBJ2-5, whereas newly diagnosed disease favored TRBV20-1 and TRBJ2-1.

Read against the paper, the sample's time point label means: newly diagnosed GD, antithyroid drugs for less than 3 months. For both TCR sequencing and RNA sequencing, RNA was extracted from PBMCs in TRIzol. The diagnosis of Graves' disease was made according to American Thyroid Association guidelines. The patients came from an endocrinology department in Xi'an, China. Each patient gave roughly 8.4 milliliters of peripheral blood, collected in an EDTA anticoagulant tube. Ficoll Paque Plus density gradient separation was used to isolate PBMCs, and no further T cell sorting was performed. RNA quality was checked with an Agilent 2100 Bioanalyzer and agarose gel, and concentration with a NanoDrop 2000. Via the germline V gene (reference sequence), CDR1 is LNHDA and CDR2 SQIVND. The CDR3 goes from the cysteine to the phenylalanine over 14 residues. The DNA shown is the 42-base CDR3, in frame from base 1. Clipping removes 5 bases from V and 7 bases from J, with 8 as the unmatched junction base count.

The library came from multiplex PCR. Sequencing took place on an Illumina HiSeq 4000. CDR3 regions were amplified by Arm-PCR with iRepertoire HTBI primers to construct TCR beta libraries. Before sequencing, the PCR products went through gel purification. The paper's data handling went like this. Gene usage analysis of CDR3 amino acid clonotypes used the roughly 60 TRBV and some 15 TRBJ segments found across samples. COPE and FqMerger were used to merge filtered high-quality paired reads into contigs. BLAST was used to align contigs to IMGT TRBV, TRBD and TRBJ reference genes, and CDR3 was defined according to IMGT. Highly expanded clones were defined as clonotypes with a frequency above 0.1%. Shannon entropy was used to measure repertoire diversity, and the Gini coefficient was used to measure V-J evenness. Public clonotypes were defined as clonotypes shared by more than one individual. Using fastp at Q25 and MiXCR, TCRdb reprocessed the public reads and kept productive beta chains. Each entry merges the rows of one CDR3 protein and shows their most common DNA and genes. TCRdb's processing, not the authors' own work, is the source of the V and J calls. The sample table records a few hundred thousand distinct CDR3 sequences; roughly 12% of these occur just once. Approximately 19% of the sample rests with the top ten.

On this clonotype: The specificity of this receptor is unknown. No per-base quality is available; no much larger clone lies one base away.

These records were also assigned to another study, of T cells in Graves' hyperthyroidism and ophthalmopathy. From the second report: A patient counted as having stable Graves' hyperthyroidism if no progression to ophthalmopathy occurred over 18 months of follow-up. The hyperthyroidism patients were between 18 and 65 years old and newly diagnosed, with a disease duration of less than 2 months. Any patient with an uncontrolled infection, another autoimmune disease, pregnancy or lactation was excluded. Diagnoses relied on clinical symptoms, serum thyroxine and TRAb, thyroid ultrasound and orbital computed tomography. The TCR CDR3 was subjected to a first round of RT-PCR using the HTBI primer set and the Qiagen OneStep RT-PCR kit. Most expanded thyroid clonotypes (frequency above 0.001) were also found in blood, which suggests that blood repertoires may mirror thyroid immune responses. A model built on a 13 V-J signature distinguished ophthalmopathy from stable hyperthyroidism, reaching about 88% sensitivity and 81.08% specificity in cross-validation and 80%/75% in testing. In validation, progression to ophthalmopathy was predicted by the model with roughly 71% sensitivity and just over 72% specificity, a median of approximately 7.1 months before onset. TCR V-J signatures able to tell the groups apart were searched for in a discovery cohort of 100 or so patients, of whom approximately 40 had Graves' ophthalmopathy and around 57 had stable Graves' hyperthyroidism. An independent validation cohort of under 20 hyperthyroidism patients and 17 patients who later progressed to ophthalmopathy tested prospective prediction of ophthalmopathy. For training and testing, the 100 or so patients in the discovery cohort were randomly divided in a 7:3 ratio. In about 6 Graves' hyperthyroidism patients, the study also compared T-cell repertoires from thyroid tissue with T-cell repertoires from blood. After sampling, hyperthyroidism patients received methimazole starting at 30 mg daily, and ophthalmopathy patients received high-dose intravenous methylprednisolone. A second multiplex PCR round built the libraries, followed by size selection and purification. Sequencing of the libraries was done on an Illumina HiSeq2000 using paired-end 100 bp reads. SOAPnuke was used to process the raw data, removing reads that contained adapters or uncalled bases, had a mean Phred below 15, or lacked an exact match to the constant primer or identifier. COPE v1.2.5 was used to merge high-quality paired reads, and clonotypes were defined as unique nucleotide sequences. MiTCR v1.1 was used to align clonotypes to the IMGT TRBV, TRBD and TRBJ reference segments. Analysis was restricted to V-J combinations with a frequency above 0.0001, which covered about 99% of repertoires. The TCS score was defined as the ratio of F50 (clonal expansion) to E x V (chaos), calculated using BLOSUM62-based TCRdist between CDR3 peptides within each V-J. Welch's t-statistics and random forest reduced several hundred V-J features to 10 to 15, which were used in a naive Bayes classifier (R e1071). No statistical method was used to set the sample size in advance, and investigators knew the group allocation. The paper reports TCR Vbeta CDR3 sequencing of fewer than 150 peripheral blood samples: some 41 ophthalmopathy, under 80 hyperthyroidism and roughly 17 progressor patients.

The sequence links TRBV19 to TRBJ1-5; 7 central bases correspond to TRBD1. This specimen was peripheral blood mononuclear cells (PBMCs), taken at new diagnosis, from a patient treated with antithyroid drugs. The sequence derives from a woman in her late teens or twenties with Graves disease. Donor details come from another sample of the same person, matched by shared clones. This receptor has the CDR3 CASSPTGRDQPQHF. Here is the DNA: TGTGCCAGTAGTCCGACAGGGAGGGACCAGCCCCAGCATTTT. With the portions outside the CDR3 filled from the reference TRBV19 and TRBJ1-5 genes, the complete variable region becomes DGGITQSPKYLFRKEGQNVTLSCEQNLNHDAMYWYRQDPGQGLRLIYYSQIVNDFQKGDIAEGYSVSREKKESFPLTVTSAQKNPTAFYLCASSPTGRDQPQHFGDGTRLSIL.